Shown below are 21 T cell receptor beta chains from a single sample sequenced in a study of cytomegalovirus exposure and HLA in healthy donors. The PCR made use of 60 Vbeta and 13 Jbeta primers. Only in-frame clones appear in the TCRdb table, and some are missing; sequencing was by immunoSEQ multiplex PCR. The repertoire holds 170,000 or so clones, with 70% to 85% as singletons. Sequencing input: PBMCs. The receptors were gathered from a woman aged 30 to 39 in good health and CMV-seropositive.

This chain joins TRBV5-4 and TRBJ2-1; TRBD2 matches 15 bases. The CDR3 consists of 17 residues. Germline V lookup: CDR1 SGHNT, CDR2 YYREEE (reference sequence). V trimming: 3 bases; J trimming: 4 bases; junction bases outside the gene matches: 5. The CDR3 loop reads CASSSGTSGRKYNEQFF. The CDR3 bases are TGTGCCAGCAGCTCGGGGACTAGCGGGAGGAAGTACAATGAGCAGTTCTTC.

This clone came up once. The chain carries TRBV27 and TRBJ1-2; TRBD1 agrees at 9 bases. CDR3 length: 18 residues. Germline V gene sequence: CDR1 MNHEY, CDR2 SMNVEV (reference sequence). The junction had 20 bases not matched to a gene; V was cut back by 7 bases and J by 5 bases. CDR3: CASTSTGTGFGLGYGYTF. CDR3 DNA: TGTGCCAGCACTTCTACGGGGACAGGGTTCGGGCTAGGGTATGGCTACACCTTC.

In this sample, this clone turned up a few times. This chain joins TRBV5-6 and TRBJ2-1; 7 bases are a match to TRBD1. V lost 5 bases to trimming and J lost 9 bases; unmatched junction nucleotides: 11. The CDR3 contains 14 residues. Germline V gives CDR1 SGHDT, CDR2 YYEEEE. The CDR3 DNA sequence: TGTGCCAGCAGGTCCCGGAGCCCAGGGGGTGAGCAGTTCTTC. This encodes CASRSRSPGGEQFF.

The chain is built from TRBV9 and TRBJ2-7; maybe TRBD2 (6 bases). Germline CDR1 and CDR2: SGDLS and YYNGEE. This CDR3 contains 18 residues. Trimming cost V 3 bases and J 1 base, with 23 bases left between them. This chain's CDR3 is CASSEGFRGSGSSYEQYF. The CDR3 DNA follows: TGTGCCAGCAGCGAGGGATTTCGGGGGAGCGGATCGTCCTACGAGCAGTACTTC.

The CDR3 bases are TGTGCCAGCAGCTTGGACTTTGGGGGACAGGTATACACCGGGGAGCTGTTTTTT. Amino acid sequence: CASSLDFGGQVYTGELFF. The gene calls are TRBV7-8 and TRBJ2-2; 8 bases line up with TRBD1. J lost 3 bases, V lost 3 bases, and 12 bases had no gene match. In germline, CDR1 is SGHVS, CDR2 FQNEAQ. CDR3 size: 18 residues. The full variable domain, with the rest looked up from reference TRBV7-8 and TRBJ2-2, is GAGVSQSPRYKVAKRGQDVALRCDPISGHVSLFWYQQALGQGPEFLTYFQNEAQLDKSGLPSDRFFAERPEGSVSTLKIQRTQQEDSAVYLCASSLDFGGQVYTGELFFGEGSRLTVL.

The genes are TRBV12-5 and TRBJ2-1, with D perhaps matching TRBD2 (5 bases). Trimming left V 6 bases short and J 0 bases short, with 6 bases between. This CDR3 is built from 13 residues. The germline V gene encodes CDR1 LGHNT and CDR2 FRNRAP. The CDR3 loop reads CASGRDSYNEQFF. The CDR3 DNA reads as TGTGCTAGTGGCCGGGACTCCTACAATGAGCAGTTCTTC.

The chain recombines TRBV11-3 with TRBJ2-5, with D perhaps TRBD1 (6 bases). The CDR3 totals 13 residues. CDR1 and CDR2 from the germline V gene are SGHNT and YENEEA. V shed 5 bases and J shed 2 bases, with 9 bases lying between them. CDR3 DNA: TGTGCCAGCAGCCCCGGACAGCAAGAGACCCAGTACTTC. Protein: CASSPGQQETQYF.

This clone was observed a handful of times. This chain links TRBV4-2 with TRBJ1-4; 8 bases are shared with TRBD1. Germline V gene sequence: CDR1 LGHNA, CDR2 YNFKEQ. The CDR3 has 16 residues. V was pared by 0 bases and J by 2 bases, with 2 bases of the junction left unmatched. The CDR3 region has the DNA TGTGCCAGCAGCCAAGATTGGACAGGGACTAATGAAAAACTGTTTTTT. Protein: CASSQDWTGTNEKLFF.

The genes are TRBV5-1 and TRBJ2-7; possible D gene TRBD2, 5 bases. V was pared by 4 bases and J by 3 bases, with 20 bases between. The CDR3 has 16 residues. Germline V gene lookup returns CDR1 SGHRS and CDR2 YFSETQ. CDR3 in amino acids: CASSPYQEAVIYEQYF. CDR3 DNA: TGCGCCAGCAGCCCCTATCAGGAGGCTGTAATCTACGAGCAGTACTTC. Drawing the rest from reference TRBV5-1 and TRBJ2-7, the complete variable domain is KAGVTQTPRYLIKTRGQQVTLSCSPISGHRSVSWYQQTPGQGLQFLFEYFSETQRNKGNFPGRFSGRQFSNSRSEMNVSTLELGDSALYLCASSPYQEAVIYEQYFGPGTRLTVT.

The chain carries TRBV7-9 and TRBJ2-1; TRBD2 might be the D (6 bases). The germline V and J ends were trimmed by 8 bases and 9 bases, with 20 bases remaining between them. The CDR3 extends over 14 amino acids. CDR1 is SEHNR and CDR2 is FQNEAQ in the germline V gene (reference sequence). CDR3: CASGPYRTIPEQFF. CDR3 nucleotides: TGTGCCAGCGGGCCTTACCGGACTATACCTGAGCAGTTCTTC.

This clone was seen only a few times. The chain has TRBV6-1 and TRBJ2-2, with 7 bases aligning to TRBD1. Germline assignment: CDR1 MNHNS and CDR2 SASEGT. With V trimmed by 4 bases and J by 7 bases, 9 bases remained unmatched. The CDR3 spans 15 residues. CDR3 in amino acids: CASSGGQLVGGELFF. The CDR3, as DNA: TGTGCCAGCAGTGGGGGACAGCTGGTTGGCGGGGAGCTGTTTTTT.

The rearrangement uses TRBV5-1 and TRBJ2-3; 7 bases are shared with TRBD1. The CDR3 loop spans 16 amino acids. With V trimmed by 4 bases and J by 6 bases, 14 bases remained unmatched. In germline, CDR1 is SGHRS, CDR2 YFSETQ. The CDR3 DNA is TGCGCCAGCAGCAGGACAGGACAGCTTCTGAGGGATACGCAGTATTTT. It specifies CASSRTGQLLRDTQYF.

The CDR3 reads CASSFQDRYYGYTF. CDR3 coding DNA: TGTGCCAGCAGTTTCCAAGACAGATACTATGGCTACACCTTC. This rearrangement joins TRBV28 to TRBJ1-2; perhaps TRBD1 as D (5 bases). This CDR3 spans 14 amino acids. Germline V gene lookup returns CDR1 MDHEN and CDR2 SYDVKM. V gave up 3 bases and J gave up 3 bases, with 11 bases separating them.

The rearrangement links TRBV15 to TRBJ1-4; 9 bases agree with TRBD1. The CDR3 runs 15 residues. The germline V gene has CDR1 LNHNV and CDR2 YYDKDF (reference sequence). J gave up 8 bases and V 0 bases, and 4 bases lay outside the gene matches. CDR3 bases: TGTGCCACCAGCAGAGACCCCGGGACAGGGGAAAAACTGTTTTTT. Translating it yields CATSRDPGTGEKLFF.

V and J are TRBV19 and TRBJ2-2; 12 bases are a match to TRBD1. The CDR3 length is 17 residues. Germline trimming cut 4 bases from V and 7 bases from J; bases unmatched to any gene: 10. Germline V gene data show CDR1 as LNHDA and CDR2 as SQIVND (reference sequence). The chain's CDR3 is CASSTGGGQGAIGELFF. CDR3 DNA sequence: TGTGCCAGTAGTACCGGGGGGGGACAGGGGGCGATCGGGGAGCTGTTTTTT. The variable domain in full, with the rest retrieved from reference TRBV19 and TRBJ2-2, is DGGITQSPKYLFRKEGQNVTLSCEQNLNHDAMYWYRQDPGQGLRLIYYSQIVNDFQKGDIAEGYSVSREKKESFPLTVTSAQKNPTAFYLCASSTGGGQGAIGELFFGEGSRLTVL.

The V gene is TRBV11-1, the J gene TRBJ2-2; 7 bases are a match to TRBD1. This CDR3 spans 16 amino acids. V shed 6 bases, J shed 2 bases, and the junction held 9 bases outside the gene matches. The V gene's germline CDR1 is SGHAT and CDR2 FQDESV (reference sequence). As DNA, the CDR3 is TGTGCCAGCAGATCGGACAGGCCCTTAAACACCGGGGAGCTGTTTTTT. It yields the protein CASRSDRPLNTGELFF.

The rearrangement links TRBV7-9 to TRBJ2-1, with TRBD1 matching over 8 bases. This CDR3 has 16 residues. Germline V lookup: CDR1 SEHNR, CDR2 FQNEAQ (reference sequence). V trimming: 5 bases; J trimming: 2 bases; junction bases outside the gene matches: 8. CDR3 residues: CASSPPDRAPYNEQFF. Written as DNA, the CDR3 is TGTGCCAGCAGCCCCCCGGACAGGGCCCCCTACAATGAGCAGTTCTTC.

The chain links TRBV27 to TRBJ2-7; the match to TRBD1 covers 9 bases. V was pared by 7 bases and J by 2 bases, with 6 bases of the junction left unmatched. Germline loops: CDR1 MNHEY, CDR2 SMNVEV (reference sequence). The CDR3 length is 14 residues. CDR3 protein: CASTGTGSPYEQYF. The CDR3 DNA follows: TGTGCCAGCACAGGGACAGGGTCCCCCTACGAGCAGTACTTC.

V usage is TRBV7-6 and J usage is TRBJ1-3; D is ambiguous. Germline values: CDR1 SGHVS, CDR2 FNYEAQ. The ends were cut back, 1 base at V and 0 bases at J, with 7 bases in the middle. This CDR3 spans 15 amino acids. The CDR3 sequence: CASSLGANSGNTIYF. The CDR3 DNA is TGTGCCAGCAGCTTAGGGGCTAACTCTGGAAACACCATATATTTT.

The chain joins TRBV5-6 to TRBJ1-1, with D uncertain. V shed 0 bases and J shed 0 bases, with 12 bases lying between them. Germline V gene lookup returns CDR1 SGHDT and CDR2 YYEEEE. This CDR3 has 16 residues. DNA of the CDR3: TGTGCCAGCAGCTTGGGTAGGTCCGGGTTGAACACTGAAGCTTTCTTT. Residues: CASSLGRSGLNTEAFF.

The chain couples TRBV7-6 to TRBJ2-5; D not resolved. V was clipped by 3 bases and J by 5 bases, with 10 bases between them. The CDR3 spans 13 residues. Germline assignment: CDR1 SGHVS and CDR2 FNYEAQ. CDR3 sequence reads: CASSFLLHETQYF. The CDR3 DNA follows: TGTGCCAGCAGCTTCCTTTTACACGAGACCCAGTACTTC. Using reference TRBV7-6 and TRBJ2-5 for the parts outside the CDR3, the full variable domain is GAGVSQSPRYKVTKRGQDVALRCDPISGHVSLYWYRQALGQGPEFLTYFNYEAQQDKSGLPNDRFSAERPEGSISTLTIQRTEQRDSAMYRCASSFLLHETQYFGPGTRLLVL.